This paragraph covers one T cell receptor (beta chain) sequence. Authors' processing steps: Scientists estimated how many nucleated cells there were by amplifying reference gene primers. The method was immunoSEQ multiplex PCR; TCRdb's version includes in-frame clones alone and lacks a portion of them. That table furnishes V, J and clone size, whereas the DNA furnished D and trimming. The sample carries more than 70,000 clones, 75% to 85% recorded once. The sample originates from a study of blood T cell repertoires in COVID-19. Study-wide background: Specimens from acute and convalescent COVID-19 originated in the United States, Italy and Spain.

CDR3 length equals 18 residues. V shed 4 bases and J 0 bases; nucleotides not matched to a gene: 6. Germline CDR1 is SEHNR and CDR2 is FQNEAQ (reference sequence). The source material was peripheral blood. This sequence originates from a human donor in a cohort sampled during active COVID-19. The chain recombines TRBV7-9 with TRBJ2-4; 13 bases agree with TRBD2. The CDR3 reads CASSSIRTSGGAKNIQYF. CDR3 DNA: TGTGCCAGCAGCTCTATCAGGACTAGCGGGGGAGCCAAAAACATTCAGTACTTC.